This passage covers 7 T cell receptor beta chains from one sample sequenced in a study of T-cell memory formation after mild COVID-19. TCRdb ran MiXCR on the 5' RACE reads and lists one entry per CDR3 protein. The sample yields fewer than 400,000 distinct CDR3 sequences, about an eighth seen once. Sequencing was done on a sample of PBMCs or a T cell subset sorted from them (not recorded which). The receptor set was obtained from a young man who had mild COVID-19 (a few samples of this study predate the infection). Cell type and time point are not known.

This clonotype was counted only a few times. This sequence joins TRBV9 and TRBJ2-5; the D gene is possibly TRBD1 (5 bases). V was pared by 0 bases and J by 4 bases, with 7 bases between. The germline V gene has CDR1 SGDLS and CDR2 YYNGEE. The CDR3 contains 13 residues. This chain's CDR3 is CASSVDRTETQYF. In DNA, the CDR3 is TGTGCCAGCAGCGTAGACAGGACAGAGACCCAGTACTTC.

The table lists this clonotype with a few counts. The V gene is TRBV4-1, the J gene TRBJ1-6; possible D gene TRBD1, 5 bases. This CDR3 is 16 amino acids long. V was shortened by 4 bases and J by 9 bases, with 19 bases between the two germline ends. From germline, CDR1 is MGHRA and CDR2 YSYEKL. CDR3 DNA: TGCGCCAGCAGCCTAATCGGGGGGAGGGGACGTTCACCCCTCCACTTT. This encodes CASSLIGGRGRSPLHF.

The chain carries TRBV20-1 and TRBJ2-3; D is perhaps TRBD1 or TRBD2 (5 bases each). Trimming left V 3 bases short and J 4 bases short, with 14 bases between. CDR3 size: 14 residues. Germline lookup yields CDR1 DFQATT and CDR2 SNEGSKA (reference sequence). Written as DNA, the CDR3 is TGCAGTGCTAGTAGCGCCCAGGGTCCAGATACGCAGTATTTT. This codes for CSASSAQGPDTQYF.

The rearrangement joins TRBV7-2 to TRBJ2-4; D gene unclear. Trimming left V 1 base short and J 1 base short, with 5 bases between. The CDR3 runs to 14 residues. CDR1 is SGHTA, CDR2 FQGNSA, per germline. As DNA, the CDR3 is TGTGCCAGCAGCTTAGACGGGGCCAAAAACATTCAGTACTTC. Its translation: CASSLDGAKNIQYF.

This clonotype was observed a few times. The V call is TRBV29-1, the J call TRBJ2-3, with 14 bases that match TRBD2. This CDR3 has 17 residues. With 6 bases clipped from V and 4 bases from J, the junction kept 12 bases outside the gene matches. The germline gives CDR1 SQVTM, CDR2 ANQGSEA. Here the CDR3 reads CSVEGLGLAGAADTQYF. CDR3 nucleotides: TGCAGCGTGGAGGGATTGGGACTAGCGGGGGCAGCAGATACGCAGTATTTT.

This clonotype was seen a few times. V usage is TRBV10-3 and J usage is TRBJ2-2; TRBD2 aligns across 9 bases. The V segment lost 0 bases and the J segment 1 base; nucleotides outside the gene matches: 0. The germline V gene has CDR1 ENHRY and CDR2 SYGVKD. CDR3 size: 16 residues. The CDR3 coding sequence is TGTGCCATCAGTGAGTCACTAGCGGGGAACACCGGGGAGCTGTTTTTT. Its translation: CAISESLAGNTGELFF.

The chain employs TRBV28 and TRBJ2-5; no reliable D call. CDR1 MDHEN and CDR2 SYDVKM come from the germline V gene. CDR3 size: 14 residues. Trimming took 3 bases from V and 4 from J, leaving 12 bases between them. CDR3 in amino acids: CASSFDRVGETQYF. Here the CDR3 DNA reads TGTGCCAGCAGTTTTGATCGGGTAGGAGAGACCCAGTACTTC.